These 27 T cell receptor beta chains share one sample of origin, sequenced in a study of blood T cell repertoires in COVID-19. Here immunoSEQ multiplex PCR was the method, and the copy in TCRdb shows in-frame clones only, minus some. This sample has about 64,000 clones, with approximately 90% found just once. The sequencing sample was made of peripheral blood. Receptors originate from a woman older than 75 with active COVID-19.

CDR3 protein: CASSQDIRGYRDNEQFF. The CDR3 DNA reads as TGTGCCAGCAGCCAAGATATAAGGGGTTATAGGGACAATGAGCAGTTCTTC. The V call is TRBV4-2, the J call TRBJ2-1, with D possibly matching TRBD1 (5 bases). Germline CDR1 LGHNA, CDR2 YNFKEQ. The V and J ends lost 0 bases and 5 bases respectively, with 17 bases between them. This CDR3 contains 17 residues.

A remark on this clone: The same CDR3 can be traced to other DNA sequences in this sample. The chain links TRBV11-3 to TRBJ1-5; 8 bases match TRBD1. CDR1 and CDR2 from the germline V gene are SGHNT and YENEEA. The CDR3 is made up of 16 amino acids. V trimming: 5 bases; J trimming: 7 bases; junction bases outside the gene matches: 13. CDR3 sequence: CASSTEGQGLWQPQHF. DNA for the CDR3: TGTGCCAGCAGCACCGAAGGACAGGGACTATGGCAGCCCCAGCATTTT.

The chain joins TRBV3-1 (or the pseudogene TRBV3-2) to TRBJ1-2, with unresolved D. Trimming shortened V by 0 bases and J by 4 bases, and 6 bases separated the two germline ends. Germline values: CDR1 LGHDT, CDR2 YNNKEL (reference sequence). The CDR3 totals 13 residues. The CDR3 region is CASSQEGSYGYTF. The CDR3 DNA reads TGTGCCAGCAGCCAAGAGGGCAGCTATGGCTACACCTTC.

This clone was picked up one time. The rearrangement links TRBV6-5 to TRBJ1-6; D gene ambiguous. V lost 0 bases and J lost 5, with 8 bases in between. The CDR3 covers 15 residues. Germline CDR1 reads MNHEY; CDR2 reads SVGAGI. This CDR3 is CASSYSLPDNSPLHF. In DNA form, the CDR3 reads TGTGCCAGCAGTTACTCGCTCCCGGATAATTCACCCCTCCACTTT.

The genes are TRBV6-1 and TRBJ2-4; D perhaps matches TRBD1 (6 bases). Trimming removed 1 base from V and 3 bases from J, with 31 bases in between. The CDR3 totals 22 residues. The V gene's germline CDR1 is MNHNS and CDR2 SASEGT. The CDR3 is CASSEDQVAGRLGARVKNIQYF. The CDR3 DNA follows: TGTGCCAGCAGTGAAGATCAGGTGGCAGGCAGACTGGGGGCTCGGGTCAAAAACATTCAGTACTTC.

V usage is TRBV13 and J usage is TRBJ2-1; 11 bases are a match to TRBD1. The CDR3 runs 15 residues. Germline V lookup: CDR1 PRHDT, CDR2 FYEKMQ (reference sequence). The trim removed 5 bases at V and 6 bases at J, leaving 6 bases unmatched. CDR3 DNA: TGTGCCAGCAGCCTGGGACAGGGGGGGATCAATGAGCAGTTCTTC. Its protein is CASSLGQGGINEQFF.

The V call is TRBV19, the J call TRBJ1-1, with a weak D call TRBD1 (5 bases). Germline-derived CDR1 and CDR2 are LNHDA and SQIVND (reference sequence). Trimming cost V 2 bases and J 1 base, with 11 bases left between them. The CDR3 is 15 amino acids. CDR3 amino acids: CASSIRAGPNTEAFF. The CDR3 DNA reads as TGTGCCAGTAGTATACGGGCGGGGCCGAACACTGAAGCTTTCTTT.

This chain links TRBV5-1 with TRBJ2-5; D may be TRBD1 (6 bases). The germline V and J ends were trimmed by 4 bases and 3 bases, with 16 bases remaining between them. CDR3 length: 15 residues. The V gene's germline CDR1 is SGHRS and CDR2 YFSETQ. The DNA of the CDR3 is TGCGCCAGCAGCGGGGCCGGGGCAGGGGAAGAGACCCAGTACTTC. Translated, it gives CASSGAGAGEETQYF.

The chain uses TRBV7-8 and TRBJ2-1, with 7 bases identical to TRBD2. The germline CDR1 and CDR2 sequences are SGHVS and FQNEAQ. The V and J ends lost 1 base and 9 bases, in that order; junction bases with no gene match: 12. The length of the CDR3 is 16 residues. The CDR3 protein is CASSLVPAGSFGEQFF. The CDR3 bases are TGTGCCAGCAGCTTAGTTCCAGCGGGATCGTTCGGTGAGCAGTTCTTC.

This chain joins TRBV14 and TRBJ2-5; 10 bases match TRBD2. The CDR3 is made up of 15 amino acids. CDR1 is SGHDN, CDR2 FVKESK, per germline. V shed 5 bases and J 5 bases; nucleotides not matched to a gene: 8. The CDR3 reads CASSLRLAGVETQYF. DNA of the CDR3: TGTGCCAGCAGCTTACGGCTAGCGGGAGTTGAGACCCAGTACTTC.

The sample holds a few counts of this clone. V gene TRBV30 combines with J gene TRBJ2-3; 7 positions match TRBD1. V shed 0 bases and J 2 bases; nucleotides not matched to a gene: 11. The CDR3 sequence is 17 residues long. Germline lookup yields CDR1 GTSNPN and CDR2 SVGIG (reference sequence). This chain's CDR3 is CAWSVNYQQGDTDTQYF. The CDR3 coding sequence is TGTGCCTGGAGTGTAAATTATCAGCAGGGGGACACAGATACGCAGTATTTT.

The chain uses TRBV15 and TRBJ1-3; perhaps TRBD1 as D (5 bases). There are 15 residues in the CDR3. The V end was cut by 8 bases, the J end by 0 bases, with 14 bases between. The germline gives CDR1 LNHNV, CDR2 YYDKDF (reference sequence). The CDR3 reads CATGGGTGSGNTIYF. The CDR3 region has the DNA TGTGCCACCGGAGGCGGGACCGGCTCTGGAAACACCATATATTTT.

The genes are TRBV9 and TRBJ2-1, with TRBD2 identical over 7 bases. The trim removed 5 bases at V and 5 bases at J, leaving 10 bases unmatched. This CDR3 is 15 amino acids long. Germline V gene sequence: CDR1 SGDLS, CDR2 YYNGEE. The CDR3 protein is CASSRSSGQNNEQFF. DNA for the CDR3: TGTGCCAGCAGTCGATCTAGCGGCCAAAACAATGAGCAGTTCTTC.

This chain joins TRBV15 and TRBJ2-1; 7 bases line up with TRBD2. Germline CDR1 and CDR2: LNHNV and YYDKDF (reference sequence). J lost 6 bases, V lost 7 bases, and 12 bases had no gene match. There are 15 residues in the CDR3. Here the CDR3 reads CATNLGLGRSNEQFF. The CDR3 region has the DNA TGTGCCACCAACCTCGGACTAGGTAGGAGCAATGAGCAGTTCTTC.

The V call is TRBV5-4, the J call TRBJ2-7, with 7 bases identical to TRBD1. Germline V gene data show CDR1 as SGHNT and CDR2 as YYREEE (reference sequence). The CDR3 sequence is 13 residues long. V was clipped by 9 bases and J by 2 bases; unmatched bases: 8. The CDR3, as DNA: TGTGCCACCTCGACAGGGCGAACCTACGAGCAGTACTTC. Translating it yields CATSTGRTYEQYF.

This clone was seen once. This rearrangement joins TRBV7-2 to TRBJ2-7, with TRBD2 identical over 7 bases. The CDR3 covers 16 residues. V trimming: 5 bases; J trimming: 0 bases; junction bases outside the gene matches: 10. The germline CDR1 and CDR2 sequences are SGHTA and FQGNSA. The CDR3 loop reads CASSDRWGGGSYEQYF. The CDR3 bases are TGTGCCAGCAGCGACCGCTGGGGCGGGGGCTCCTACGAGCAGTACTTC.

V and J are TRBV2 and TRBJ2-3, with a tentative D call TRBD2 (6 bases). Trimming removed 3 bases at V and 1 base at J, with 14 bases between. This CDR3 is built from 16 residues. The germline V gene has CDR1 SNHLY and CDR2 FYNNEI. The CDR3 reads CASSEITGLRTDTQYF. The CDR3 DNA follows: TGTGCCAGCAGTGAGATAACGGGACTGCGCACAGATACGCAGTATTTT.

The V gene is TRBV6-5, the J gene TRBJ1-5; 8 bases map to TRBD1. Unmatched junction bases numbered 5, after V lost 6 bases and J lost 4 bases. The CDR3 loop spans 14 amino acids. Germline V lookup: CDR1 MNHEY, CDR2 SVGAGI. The CDR3, as DNA: TGTGCCAGCAGCGATCAGGGGGCGAATCAGCCCCAGCATTTT. It codes for CASSDQGANQPQHF.

This clone was recorded once. The J gene is TRBJ2-3, the V gene TRBV2; 11 nucleotides line up with TRBD2. The CDR3 contains 16 residues. After removal of 4 bases from V and 7 bases from J, the junction contained 10 bases not matched to a gene. Germline-derived CDR1 and CDR2 are SNHLY and FYNNEI. The CDR3 DNA follows: TGTGCCAGCAGTGGACTAGCGGGGACGTCCGGGAATACGCAGTATTTT. Translating it yields CASSGLAGTSGNTQYF.

The chain employs TRBV7-2 and TRBJ2-3; no definite D call. This CDR3 spans 13 amino acids. V lost 1 base and J 7 bases, leaving 9 bases between the germline ends. CDR1 and CDR2 from the germline V gene are SGHTA and FQGNSA. The CDR3, as DNA: TGTGCCAGCAGCTTAGACAGCCCCTATACGCAGTATTTT. As protein: CASSLDSPYTQYF.

The rearrangement uses TRBV19 and TRBJ1-2; D gene unclear. V was cut by 4 bases and J by 3 bases, with 12 bases left in between. The CDR3 runs 14 residues. The germline V gene has CDR1 LNHDA and CDR2 SQIVND (reference sequence). For the CDR3, the DNA is TGTGCCAGTAGTAGCCGTAAGCAGGACTATGGCTACACCTTC. It translates to CASSSRKQDYGYTF.

The V gene is TRBV4-1, the J gene TRBJ2-1; 8 bases map to TRBD1. Per the germline V gene, CDR1 is MGHRA and CDR2 is YSYEKL. V lost 8 bases and J lost 7; bases outside the gene matches: 16. This CDR3 is 16 amino acids long. In DNA, the CDR3 is TGCGCCAGCGGGCAGTTCGGACAGGGAAGGCGGAATGAGCAGTTCTTC. Protein: CASGQFGQGRRNEQFF.

This clone was recorded only once. This sequence joins TRBV7-2 and TRBJ1-2; D is unresolved. The CDR3 covers 18 residues. From germline, CDR1 is SGHTA and CDR2 FQGNSA. Trimming pared 5 bases from V and 8 bases from J, leaving 30 bases between. This CDR3 is CASSPRLPGASPTRGYTF. As DNA, the CDR3 is TGTGCCAGCAGCCCACGCCTCCCGGGAGCTTCACCCACCCGCGGCTACACCTTC.

The CDR3 nucleotides are TGTGCCAGCAGCTTGTCAATCCCATACAATGAGCAGTTCTTC. It is translated as CASSLSIPYNEQFF. This sequence joins TRBV7-2 and TRBJ2-1; no firm D call. The CDR3 has 14 amino acids. CDR1 SGHTA and CDR2 FQGNSA come from the germline V gene. Trimming left V 3 bases short and J 4 bases short, with 10 bases between.

The gene calls are TRBV24-1 and TRBJ2-3; 7 bases are shared with TRBD2. Germline V gene lookup returns CDR1 KGHDR and CDR2 SFDVKD. The V and J ends lost 3 bases and 0 bases, in that order; junction bases with no gene match: 5. The CDR3 has 16 residues. DNA of the CDR3: TGTGCCACCAGTGATCCCGGGACTAAGAGCACAGATACGCAGTATTTT. Protein: CATSDPGTKSTDTQYF.

V gene TRBV27 combines with J gene TRBJ2-5; 10 bases map to TRBD1. CDR1 is MNHEY and CDR2 is SMNVEV in the germline V gene (reference sequence). The CDR3 has 17 amino acids. The trim removed 3 bases at V and 4 bases at J, leaving 11 bases unmatched. Here the CDR3 DNA reads TGTGCCAGCAGTTTTTTTAGGGACAGGGGCGGTCGAGAGACCCAGTACTTC. This sequence encodes CASSFFRDRGGRETQYF.

V is TRBV19 and J is TRBJ2-2; D remains unclear. In germline, CDR1 is LNHDA, CDR2 SQIVND (reference sequence). The CDR3 runs to 14 residues. With 5 bases removed from V and 2 bases from J, the gap between germline ends came to 9 bases. The CDR3: CASSWPGNTGELFF. Here the CDR3 DNA reads TGTGCCAGTAGTTGGCCAGGTAACACCGGGGAGCTGTTTTTT.